The 31 T cell receptor beta chains below come from one sample, sequenced in a study of cytomegalovirus exposure and HLA in healthy donors. It was with 60 Vbeta and 13 Jbeta primers that the PCR ran. Produced via immunoSEQ multiplex PCR; TCRdb's table is partial and in-frame only. Among some 100,000 clones listed, roughly 79% were seen once. Sequencing was performed on PBMCs. All receptors come from a middle-aged man in good health and CMV-seronegative.

The chain couples TRBV21-1 to TRBJ2-5; the table's D gene call, TRBD2, was not cross checked with the DNA. TRBV21-1 is deemed a pseudogene. This CDR3 spans 17 amino acids. The CDR3 sequence is CASSPRPAGGTQETQYF. The CDR3, as DNA: TGTGCCAGCAGCCCCCGCCCAGCCGGAGGTACACAAGAGACCCAGTACTTC.

V usage is TRBV28 and J usage is TRBJ2-2, with a possible D match to TRBD1 (6 bases). V lost 8 bases, J lost 1 base, and 11 bases lay in between. Germline assignment: CDR1 MDHEN and CDR2 SYDVKM. This CDR3 has 14 residues. CDR3 sequence: CASGHRVNTGELFF. As DNA, the CDR3 is TGTGCCAGCGGCCACAGGGTGAACACCGGGGAGCTGTTTTTT.

The chain links TRBV29-1 to TRBJ1-1; TRBD1 aligns across 10 bases. V was pared by 8 bases and J by 10 bases, with 19 bases of the junction left unmatched. CDR1 and CDR2 (germline): SQVTM, ANQGSEA. CDR3 length: 15 amino acids. This CDR3 is CSSERRDRGQRGAFF. CDR3 nucleotide sequence: TGCAGCTCTGAACGCCGAGACAGGGGGCAAAGGGGAGCTTTCTTT.

The CDR3 here is CASSLRSGYNSPLHF. CDR3 nucleotide sequence: TGTGCCAGCAGCTTACGCTCAGGCTATAATTCACCCCTCCACTTT. The chain couples TRBV7-9 to TRBJ1-6; unclear D gene. The CDR3 sequence is 15 residues long. V lost 2 bases, J lost 3 bases, and 8 bases lay in between. Germline values: CDR1 SEHNR, CDR2 FQNEAQ (reference sequence).

There are a few counts of this clone. This chain connects TRBV7-2 to TRBJ2-7; D might be TRBD1 (6 bases). The CDR3 loop spans 14 amino acids. The V and J ends lost 5 bases and 0 bases respectively, with 11 bases between them. The germline V gene has CDR1 SGHTA and CDR2 FQGNSA. CDR3 sequence reads: CASSPRGGSYEQYV. CDR3 DNA sequence: TGTGCCAGCAGCCCCAGGGGCGGCTCCTACGAGCAGTACGTC.

This sequence joins TRBV5-1 and TRBJ2-4, with a possible D match to TRBD1 (6 bases). There are 16 residues in the CDR3. The ends were cut back, 1 base at V and 8 bases at J, with 19 bases in the middle. CDR1 and CDR2 from the germline V gene are SGHRS and YFSETQ. The CDR3 DNA is TGCGCCAGCAGCTTGAACGCAGGGGACGTGGGACACATTCAGTACTTC. Protein: CASSLNAGDVGHIQYF.

The gene calls are TRBV27 and TRBJ2-7; tentative D call: TRBD2 (6 bases). Germline CDR1 reads MNHEY; CDR2 reads SMNVEV (reference sequence). V was trimmed by 5 bases and J by 6 bases, leaving 11 bases between them. This CDR3 is built from 12 residues. The CDR3 loop reads CASSGGWSEQYF. CDR3 in DNA: TGTGCCAGCAGTGGGGGGTGGAGCGAGCAGTACTTC.

The chain combines TRBV15 with TRBJ1-2, with a tentative D call TRBD1 (6 bases). With 0 bases removed from V and 8 bases from J, the gap between germline ends came to 13 bases. The CDR3 is 14 amino acids. Germline V gives CDR1 LNHNV, CDR2 YYDKDF (reference sequence). The CDR3 DNA reads as TGTGCCACCAGCAGAGACAGGGGTCCGAACGGCTACACCTTC. It codes for CATSRDRGPNGYTF.

This chain links TRBV5-6 with TRBJ1-4; TRBD1 is a possible D gene (6 bases). Trimming left V 3 bases short and J 8 bases short, with 14 bases between. This CDR3 is built from 14 residues. Germline values: CDR1 SGHDT, CDR2 YYEEEE. The CDR3 nucleotides are TGTGCCAGCAGCTCGACAGGTGGGATAGAAAAACTGTTTTTT. This encodes CASSSTGGIEKLFF.

The CDR3 loop reads CASTLANYGYTF. The CDR3 bases are TGTGCCAGCACCTTAGCCAACTATGGCTACACCTTC. The rearrangement joins TRBV6-5 to TRBJ1-2, with D unresolved. The CDR3 contains 12 residues. Germline CDR1 reads MNHEY; CDR2 reads SVGAGI. V dropped 7 bases and J dropped 2 bases, with 8 bases sitting between them.

The chain links TRBV6-5 to TRBJ1-1; no firm D call. This CDR3 has 14 amino acids. The V end lost 2 bases, the J end lost 0 bases, and 7 bases lay between the germline ends. Germline CDR1 and CDR2: MNHEY and SVGAGI. CDR3 sequence reads: CASSYRGMNTEAFF. CDR3 nucleotides: TGTGCCAGCAGTTACAGAGGGATGAACACTGAAGCTTTCTTT.

The V call is TRBV2, the J call TRBJ2-3; D is possibly TRBD2 (5 bases). Germline-derived CDR1 and CDR2 are SNHLY and FYNNEI. V was clipped by 4 bases and J by 1 base, with 12 bases between them. The CDR3 consists of 15 residues. The CDR3 DNA reads TGTGCCAGCAGTGGCAGTCTAGCTCGCACAGATACGCAGTATTTT. Translating it yields CASSGSLARTDTQYF.

This clone was seen only a few times. The CDR3 DNA is TGTGCCAGCAGTAGGACTAGCGGGGGGGTTCGGACCCAGTACTTC. Translated: CASSRTSGGVRTQYF. V is TRBV6-1 and J is TRBJ2-5; 15 bases map to TRBD2. Germline loops: CDR1 MNHNS, CDR2 SASEGT. The CDR3 spans 15 residues. The ends lost 5 bases at V and 7 bases at J; junction bases unmatched: 5.

V is TRBV11-2 and J is TRBJ1-2; D possibly corresponds to TRBD1 (6 bases). Germline V gene sequence: CDR1 SGHAT, CDR2 FQNNGV. V was shortened by 5 bases and J by 6 bases, with 16 bases between the two germline ends. The CDR3 runs to 14 residues. The CDR3 protein is CASSPRGGANGYTF. For the CDR3, the DNA is TGTGCCAGCAGCCCCCGGGGGGGCGCAAATGGCTACACCTTC.

The chain links TRBV11-2 to TRBJ2-4; D might be TRBD1 (5 bases). V shed 1 base and J shed 8 bases, with 12 bases lying between them. CDR1 is SGHAT and CDR2 is FQNNGV in the germline V gene. This CDR3 is 14 amino acids long. The CDR3 coding sequence is TGTGCCAGCAGCTTAGGGACACCCAGGGACATTCAGTACTTC. Its translation is CASSLGTPRDIQYF.

Only one count was recorded for this clone. This chain links TRBV6-5 with TRBJ2-1; TRBD1 matches at 10 bases. The CDR3 consists of 15 residues. V dropped 0 bases and J dropped 4; count of bases not matched to a gene: 0. CDR1 and CDR2 from the germline V gene are MNHEY and SVGAGI. The DNA for the CDR3 is TGTGCCAGCAGTTACTCGGGACAGGGGTACAATGAGCAGTTCTTC. Protein: CASSYSGQGYNEQFF.

This chain joins TRBV4-1 and TRBJ1-1; D is uncertain. The CDR3 is made up of 15 amino acids. CDR1 MGHRA and CDR2 YSYEKL come from the germline V gene. V lost 1 base, J lost 0 bases, and 9 bases lay in between. CDR3 bases: TGCGCCAGCAGCCAAGGGGAGGGAGTGAACACTGAAGCTTTCTTT. It yields the protein CASSQGEGVNTEAFF.

The rearrangement links TRBV28 to TRBJ1-4; 12 bases are a match to TRBD1. Per the germline V gene, CDR1 is MDHEN and CDR2 is SYDVKM. This CDR3 is built from 16 residues. V dropped 7 bases and J dropped 8; count of bases not matched to a gene: 11. The CDR3 sequence is CASISMPGQGAEKLFF. The CDR3 DNA reads TGTGCCAGCATCTCCATGCCGGGACAGGGGGCAGAAAAACTGTTTTTT.

This clone has only one observation. V and J are TRBV11-2 and TRBJ2-1, with 9 bases lining up with TRBD2. This CDR3 contains 15 residues. V gave up 3 bases and J gave up 9 bases; unmatched junction bases: 9. Per germline, CDR1 SGHAT and CDR2 FQNNGV. In nucleotides, the CDR3 is TGTGCCAGCAGCTTCGGCGGGGGGGCCCCCGGTGAGCAGTTCTTC. Amino acid sequence: CASSFGGGAPGEQFF.

The chain joins TRBV30 to TRBJ1-5; 8 nucleotides match TRBD1. CDR3 length: 14 residues. The germline V gene has CDR1 GTSNPN and CDR2 SVGIG (reference sequence). J lost 7 bases, V lost 2 bases, and 7 bases had no gene match. The CDR3 bases are TGTGCCTGGAGTAGCGACAGGGGCGGGCAGCCCCAGCATTTT. This encodes CAWSSDRGGQPQHF. Full variable domain (remainder filled in from reference TRBV30 and TRBJ1-5): SQTIHQWPATLVQPVGSPLSLECTVEGTSNPNLYWYRQAAGRGLQLLFYSVGIGQISSEVPQNLSASRPQDRQFILSSKKLLLSDSGFYLCAWSSDRGGQPQHFGDGTRLSIL.

The chain employs TRBV18 and TRBJ2-7; D unresolved. Germline CDR1 and CDR2: KGHSH and LQKENI. Between the trimmed V and J ends, which lost 3 bases and 6 bases, there was a span of 9 bases. The CDR3 is 12 amino acids. Written as DNA, the CDR3 is TGTGCCAGCTCACCGTCTCTCTTCGAGCAGTACTTC. Encoded protein: CASSPSLFEQYF.

This chain joins TRBV7-2 and TRBJ2-3, with 8 bases aligning to TRBD1. CDR1 and CDR2 from the germline V gene are SGHTA and FQGNSA. This CDR3 has 13 residues. Germline trimming cut 8 bases from V and 4 bases from J; bases unmatched to any gene: 5. CDR3 in DNA: TGTGCCAGCGTGCAGGGGGCCGCAGATACGCAGTATTTT. This gives the protein CASVQGAADTQYF.

The genes are TRBV14 and TRBJ2-1; 9 positions agree with TRBD2. Germline CDR1 reads SGHDN; CDR2 reads FVKESK. The CDR3 is 16 residues long. Trimming removed 4 bases from V and 15 bases from J; junction bases left unmatched: 19. The CDR3 DNA follows: TGTGCCAGCAGCCCCTTGGGGGTGATAGCGGGGGCCTTGAGGTTCTTC. It is translated as CASSPLGVIAGALRFF.

In its sample, this clone was seen once. The chain links TRBV2 to TRBJ1-2; D is undetermined. This CDR3 has 12 amino acids. Trimming took off 3 bases at V and 4 bases at J, with 6 bases between the two ends. Looked up from germline, CDR1 is SNHLY and CDR2 is FYNNEI. CDR3 in amino acids: CASSDRPYGYTF. The CDR3 DNA follows: TGTGCCAGCAGTGACAGGCCCTATGGCTACACCTTC.

V usage is TRBV7-7 and J usage is TRBJ2-7; TRBD2 matches 12 bases. The V gene's germline CDR1 is SSHAT and CDR2 FNYEAQ (reference sequence). CDR3 size: 15 residues. The ends lost 3 bases at V and 5 bases at J; junction bases unmatched: 5. CDR3 in DNA: TGTGCCAGCAGCTTTCGACTAGCGGGGGTTGACGAGCAGTACTTC. Amino acid sequence: CASSFRLAGVDEQYF.

A note on this clone: The sample has other DNA sequences that encode this CDR3 too. The J gene is TRBJ1-5, the V gene TRBV30, with 8 bases that match TRBD1. Per the germline V gene, CDR1 is GTSNPN and CDR2 is SVGIG (reference sequence). This CDR3 has 13 residues. V was clipped by 1 base and J by 4 bases; unmatched bases: 0. The CDR3 here is CAWSGQGNQPQHF. The CDR3 DNA sequence: TGTGCCTGGAGTGGACAGGGGAATCAGCCCCAGCATTTT.

This clone was seen a single time. The chain combines TRBV19 with TRBJ1-2, with D hard to call. Germline V lookup: CDR1 LNHDA, CDR2 SQIVND (reference sequence). Trimming pared 5 bases from V and 6 bases from J, leaving 10 bases between. This CDR3 is 12 amino acids long. Here the CDR3 DNA reads TGTGCCAGTAGTTCACTAAGGCATGGCTACACCTTC. Translating gives CASSSLRHGYTF.

DNA of the CDR3: TGTGCCACCAGCAGAGATAGGAGGTTGGGGGAAGCTTTCTTT. Protein sequence: CATSRDRRLGEAFF. The chain has TRBV15 and TRBJ1-1; D is uncertain. Trimming pared 0 bases from V and 8 bases from J, leaving 13 bases between. Germline CDR1 and CDR2: LNHNV and YYDKDF (reference sequence). The CDR3 runs 14 residues.

This CDR3 reads CASSRLAGGATDTQYF. The CDR3, as DNA: TGTGCCAGCAGTCGACTAGCGGGGGGAGCCACAGATACGCAGTATTTT. The V and J genes are TRBV27 and TRBJ2-3; TRBD2 matches at 13 bases. The junction had 4 bases not matched to a gene; V was cut back by 5 bases and J by 2 bases. This CDR3 region has 16 residues. The V gene's germline CDR1 is MNHEY and CDR2 SMNVEV (reference sequence).

This clone was found a few times. This chain connects TRBV7-8 to TRBJ1-5, with 8 bases that match TRBD1. This CDR3 has 16 residues. After removal of 1 base from V and 5 bases from J, the junction contained 7 bases not matched to a gene. Looked up from germline, CDR1 is SGHVS and CDR2 is FQNEAQ. The CDR3 loop is CASSLGWTGLHQPQHF. In nucleotides, the CDR3 is TGTGCCAGCAGCTTAGGATGGACAGGGCTACATCAGCCCCAGCATTTT.

This chain connects TRBV4-2 to TRBJ1-1; D gene unclear. This CDR3 spans 16 amino acids. The V end lost 3 bases, the J end lost 2 bases, and 16 bases lay between the germline ends. Germline CDR1 is LGHNA and CDR2 is YNFKEQ. The CDR3 DNA follows: TGTGCCAGCAGCCAGACCACGAGGATTTCTAACACTGAAGCTTTCTTT. Its translation: CASSQTTRISNTEAFF.